The 5 T cell receptor beta chains below were found in one sample sequenced in a study of beta chain features in type 1 diabetes. Every isolated RNA sample was fully reverse transcribed, so sequencing captured expressed TCRB transcripts. Clones were read by immunoSEQ multiplex PCR, and TCRdb kept only the in-frame ones, dropping some. The data show some 200,000 clones, approximately 16% seen once. No antigen has been identified for these receptors. Study-level results: Type 1 diabetes patients had moderately but significantly shorter TCRB CDR3s in all four CD4+ subsets.

The sequenced material came from naive CD4+ T cells from blood. All receptors come from a man aged 25-40 years with type 1 diabetes.

This clone has a handful of counts. The rearrangement uses TRBV29-1 and TRBJ2-2; TRBD2 agrees at 11 bases. The CDR3 covers 15 residues. Germline V gene data show CDR1 as SQVTM and CDR2 as ANQGSEA. Trimming at V came to 4 bases and at J to 2 bases, leaving 3 bases not matched to a gene. The CDR3 nucleotides read TGCAGCGTTGGAGGACTAGCGGGCAACACCGGGGAGCTGTTTTTT. Translated: CSVGGLAGNTGELFF.

This clone was detected a few times. The chain is built from TRBV7-2 and TRBJ2-5, with 11 nucleotides matching TRBD2. Germline V gene lookup returns CDR1 SGHTA and CDR2 FQGNSA. V gave up 5 bases and J gave up 3 bases; unmatched junction bases: 8. The CDR3 is 16 amino acids. The CDR3 spells CASSLGLAVAKETQYF. CDR3 nucleotides: TGTGCCAGCAGCCTGGGACTAGCGGTCGCGAAAGAGACCCAGTACTTC.

This clone was observed a few times. The V call is TRBV28, the J call TRBJ2-5; the match to TRBD2 covers 10 bases. Losses at the gene ends were 2 bases for V and 4 bases for J; bases not matched to a gene: 4. Germline V gene data show CDR1 as MDHEN and CDR2 as SYDVKM. This CDR3 contains 15 residues. The CDR3 reads CASSLPSGRGETQYF. The CDR3 region has the DNA TGTGCCAGCAGTTTACCTAGCGGGAGAGGAGAGACCCAGTACTTC.

The gene calls are TRBV6-5 and TRBJ2-1, with 7 bases aligning to TRBD2. V lost 0 bases, J lost 6 bases, and 5 bases stayed unmatched. The germline CDR1 and CDR2 sequences are MNHEY and SVGAGI. The CDR3 consists of 15 residues. CDR3 bases: TGTGCCAGCAGTTACTCATTACTAGCGCCCAATGAGCAGTTCTTC. Translating gives CASSYSLLAPNEQFF.

This clone was counted a few times. The genes are TRBV28 and TRBJ2-4; no clear D. The V end lost 6 bases, the J end lost 6 bases, and 9 bases lay between the germline ends. The CDR3 spans 12 residues. Germline V gene data show CDR1 as MDHEN and CDR2 as SYDVKM. CDR3 nucleotides: TGTGCCAGCAGGACCGGATTAAACATTCAGTACTTC. Translation: CASRTGLNIQYF.